This T cell receptor (beta chain) was identified in a study of low-dose radiotherapy and immunotherapy resistance in tumors. Covering alpha and beta chains, TRAV- and TRBV-specific primers were used for the first-strand cDNA. Using a constant-region primer together with a V-primer adapter, TCRs were subjected to 20 to 25 PCR cycles of amplification. TCRdb recomputed calls from the reads with MiXCR, one row per CDR3 protein. This sample carries roughly 90,000 distinct CDR3 sequences, under 25% of them seen once, and the ten largest clones take roughly 13%. This CDR3 contains 15 residues. V lost 4 bases and J lost 5, with 15 bases in between. Germline assignment: CDR1 LGHDT and CDR2 YNNKEL (reference sequence). This clonotype was found many times. Time point denoted: after trial treatment. Sample treatment: LDRT plus nivolumab, ipilimumab, low-dose cyclophosphamide and aspirin (RACIN trial).

The sequence derives from a female donor with ovarian cancer. The V and J genes are TRBV3-1 and TRBJ2-1; D gene ambiguous. The sequences come from PBMCs, collected after low-dose radiotherapy plus immunotherapy. This chain's CDR3 is CASSRRPGEHNEQFF. The CDR3 DNA follows: TGTGCCAGCAGCCGACGCCCCGGAGAACACAATGAGCAGTTCTTC.